Each of the 10 T cell receptor beta chains below was sequenced from the same sample in a study of T cells in localized non-small cell lung cancer. This table comes from immunoSEQ multiplex PCR, and its TCRdb copy is limited to in-frame clones, with some not included. The table includes about 20,000 clones, 80% to 90% detected once. Material: PBMCs, obtained before any cancer treatment. These TCRs come from a man between 35 and 75 years old with stage II squamous cell lung carcinoma.

J is TRBJ2-3 and V is TRBV6-6; 7 bases line up with TRBD2. Trimming cost V 1 base and J 5 bases; bases outside gene matches: 3. The CDR3 loop spans 14 amino acids. Germline loops: CDR1 MNHNY, CDR2 SVGAGI (reference sequence). CDR3 sequence reads: CASSYLGRGDTQYF. CDR3 DNA: TGTGCCAGCAGTTACTTGGGGAGGGGAGATACGCAGTATTTT.

The chain couples TRBV10-1 to TRBJ2-1; 13 bases agree with TRBD2. The germline V gene encodes CDR1 WNHNN and CDR2 SYGVQD (reference sequence). This CDR3 has 16 amino acids. Trimming at V came to 0 bases and at J to 8 bases, leaving 4 bases not matched to a gene. The chain's CDR3 is CASSESGLAGFHEQFF. Written as DNA, the CDR3 is TGCGCCAGCAGTGAGTCGGGACTAGCGGGGTTCCATGAGCAGTTCTTC.

V gene TRBV9 combines with J gene TRBJ2-1, with TRBD1 matching over 8 bases. The V gene's germline CDR1 is SGDLS and CDR2 YYNGEE. V trimming: 3 bases; J trimming: 6 bases; junction bases outside the gene matches: 8. The CDR3 sequence is 15 residues long. DNA for the CDR3: TGTGCCAGCAGCGCCTCGACAGGGGAAGGCAATGAGCAGTTCTTC. Translation gives CASSASTGEGNEQFF.

The chain combines TRBV6-5 with TRBJ1-2, with D tentatively TRBD1 (5 bases). The CDR3 has 13 residues. Germline CDR1 is MNHEY and CDR2 is SVGAGI. V was cut by 2 bases and J by 6 bases, with 10 bases left in between. The CDR3 reads CASSYGSGNGYTF. For the CDR3, the DNA is TGTGCCAGCAGTTACGGGTCAGGGAATGGCTACACCTTC.

The V and J genes are TRBV11-2 and TRBJ1-1; tentatively, D is TRBD1 (5 bases). Per germline, CDR1 SGHAT and CDR2 FQNNGV. V lost 1 base and J lost 5, with 11 bases in between. The CDR3 totals 14 residues. CDR3 loop: CASSLGRGGTEAFF. The CDR3, as DNA: TGTGCCAGCAGCTTAGGTCGGGGGGGAACTGAAGCTTTCTTT.

The chain combines TRBV9 with TRBJ2-1; no reliable D call. CDR1 and CDR2 from the germline V gene are SGDLS and YYNGEE. This CDR3 region has 12 residues. The ends were cut back, 0 bases at V and 6 bases at J, with 4 bases in the middle. CDR3 nucleotides: TGTGCCAGCAGCGTAGAAGCCAATGAGCAGTTCTTC. Translation: CASSVEANEQFF.

As to this clone: Its ends do not fully match the called genes, so a read error is possible. The gene calls are TRBV5-8 and TRBJ2-2; D not certain. The V gene's germline CDR1 is SGHTS and CDR2 YDEGEE. The length of the CDR3 is 12 residues. The CDR3 is CASSLGIGELFF. The CDR3 nucleotides read TGTGCCAGCAGTTTGGGGATCGGGGAGCTGTTTTTT.

The chain is built from TRBV9 and TRBJ1-2, with D perhaps TRBD1 (6 bases). Between the trimmed V and J ends, which lost 0 bases and 4 bases, there was a span of 16 bases. Germline V gene sequence: CDR1 SGDLS, CDR2 YYNGEE. The CDR3 runs to 16 residues. As DNA, the CDR3 is TGTGCCAGCAGCGTAGACAGGGAAGCCCCTGGCTATGGCTACACCTTC. Protein product: CASSVDREAPGYGYTF.

This clone was picked up a small number of times. The chain is built from TRBV21-1 and TRBJ2-1; the table's D call, TRBD2, was not checked against the DNA. TRBV21-1 is listed as a pseudogene. The CDR3 loop spans 21 amino acids. Here the CDR3 reads CATRNFSGRASIPQGYNEQFF. The CDR3 nucleotides read TGTGCCACCCGTAACTTTAGCGGGAGGGCCAGCATACCTCAGGGTTACAATGAGCAGTTCTTC.

The V gene is TRBV6-6, the J gene TRBJ2-7, with 8 bases fitting TRBD2. Trimming at V came to 0 bases and at J to 6 bases, leaving 7 bases not matched to a gene. Germline loops: CDR1 MNHNY, CDR2 SVGAGI (reference sequence). This CDR3 region has 15 residues. The CDR3 sequence is CASSYSGAGVPEQYF. CDR3 bases: TGTGCCAGCAGTTACTCAGGAGCGGGAGTCCCCGAGCAGTACTTC.